This T cell receptor (beta chain) was captured by sequencing in a study of T cells after posttransplantation cyclophosphamide listed by TCRdb under 2016. Study-wide context: T cell repertoire reconstitution was tracked by TRB sequencing after myeloablative bone marrow transplantation in which posttransplantation cyclophosphamide was used as GVHD prophylaxis. TRB sequencing was also done on up to roughly 3 additional blood samples from 2 to 5.2 years after transplant in 3 patients, and on pretransplant blood from several patients. Public TRB sequences were searched against a database of over 3,500 sequences associated with responses to pathogens, tumor antigens, self-antigens and alloantigens. Because TRA and TRB clonality correlated tightly in 8 to 10 samples, the subsequent TCR analyses were limited to TRB only. Samples from some 32 PTCy-treated patients and approximately 15 related bone marrow donors of those patients were subjected to antigen receptor sequencing. Blood from all 35 or so PTCy patients with 1-year posttransplant specimens was subjected to TRB sequencing. The paper's findings and limits, for the study overall: Across 40 to 55 patients, TRB clonality was highly associated with recipient CMV seropositivity and CMV reactivation, and PTCy diversity was similar to diversity in CNI/methotrexate controls. Donor-recipient similarity was low at 1-2 months but increased during the first year, and donor CD8+ memory clones often dominated later blood repertoires. The TRB repertoires of T cells infiltrating skin or the GI tract showed only limited overlap with the TRB repertoires found in blood.

Genomic DNA was the input for TRB sequencing, which was run either with the immunoSEQ assay at survey resolution or with the hsTCRB kit. On the study's bioinformatics: The immunoSEQ software handled initial read processing, and the LymphoSeq R package was used for repertoire analyses. Clonality was computed as 1 minus normalized Shannon entropy, and a Gini coefficient was also calculated for each TRB dataset. Phenotypes of unsorted samples were inferred by mapping TRB sequences from sorted subsets of the recipient or donor onto the same recipient's unsorted samples. Entries here come from immuneACCESS through TCRdb and include only in-frame sequences with V and J called. Some clones fail to appear in such tables; in the studies checked, an unresolved V gene covers under half of the shortfall, and the cause of the remainder is unknown. The V and J calls and clone size come from that table; D and trimming were worked out from the DNA. The table puts approximately 18,000 clones in this sample, none counted just once. The biggest ten clones account for around 0.5% of the sample.

This clone was picked up many times. The target of this receptor is not known. No much larger clone is present one base from it, and per-base qualities are unavailable. The sample's treatment or condition, from its label and the paper: high-dose cyclophosphamide on days +3 and +4 as single-agent GVHD prophylaxis. PTCy patients received busulfan and fludarabine conditioning, a related or unrelated marrow graft, and cyclophosphamide on days +3 and +4. PTCy-treated patients were drawn from a prospective multi-institutional clinical trial. Mononuclear cells from peripheral blood and bone marrow were separated by Ficoll-Hypaque density centrifugation and then cryopreserved. This receptor was identified in a female patient aged 30 to 45 who received an allogeneic stem cell transplant from a related donor, was CMV-positive, and had no GVHD. Some T cells may have been brought in with the graft after a transplant. The source material was PBMCs, sampled after allogeneic stem cell transplant with posttransplant cyclophosphamide.

Here is the DNA: TGTGCCAGTAGTAGTCCCGGGACTAGCGGGAGGCCCTCCTACAATGAGCAGTTCTTC. Translated, it gives CASSSPGTSGRPSYNEQFF. Recombination linked TRBV19 to TRBJ2-1; 15 junctional bases match TRBD2. CDR1 and CDR2 are read off the germline V gene (reference sequence) as LNHDA and SQIVND. The cysteine opens and the phenylalanine closes a CDR3 of 19 amino acids. The DNA shown is the 57-base CDR3, in frame from base 1. V is cut back by 4 bases and J by 0 bases, with 7 bases in the junction unmatched.